The 24 T cell receptor beta chains below come from one sample, sequenced in a study of persistence of HIV-infected CD4 T cells. Their antigens remain unidentified. An overlapping HIV-1 Gag peptide pool stimulated these cells at approximately 0.91 ug/peptide/mL. Sorted nonresponding memory CD4+ T cells were CD40L-negative, CD69-negative, CD45RO-high. The libraries were made with immunoSEQ version 4 in survey mode. Measured with immunoSEQ multiplex PCR; TCRdb has only the in-frame clones, and not every one. The data contain over 30,000 clones, approximately 78% of them singletons. The sequencing used cultured CD4+ T cells from PBMCs, collected from a patient who received antiretroviral therapy. The receptor set was obtained from an adult with HIV. The donor label of this sample is uncertain.

Of note for this clone: A read error may account for a junction end that differs from germline. The rearrangement joins TRBV30 to TRBJ2-5; no clear D. CDR1 and CDR2 (germline): GTSNPN, SVGIG (reference sequence). This CDR3 is 11 amino acids long. For the CDR3, the DNA is TGTGCCTGGAGTGGCCCCAAGGGAAGGAACTTC. Its translation: CAWSGPKGRNF.

CDR3 loop: CASSQGGATTEAFF. The CDR3 DNA sequence: TGTGCCAGCAGCCAGGGGGGGGCGACCACTGAAGCTTTCTTT. The V gene is TRBV6-5, the J gene TRBJ1-1; 7 bases map to TRBD1. This CDR3 is 14 amino acids long. Germline loops: CDR1 MNHEY, CDR2 SVGAGI. Germline trimming cut 6 bases from V and 4 bases from J; bases unmatched to any gene: 8.

This chain joins TRBV14 and TRBJ1-1; D ambiguous. The germline CDR1 and CDR2 sequences are SGHDN and FVKESK. The CDR3 is 15 amino acids. Trimming shortened V by 5 bases and J by 3 bases, and 16 bases separated the two germline ends. DNA for the CDR3: TGTGCCAGCAGCGCCTTCCGGGCGAGGGACACTGAAGCTTTCTTT. It codes for CASSAFRARDTEAFF.

This clone has more than one count but fewer than ten. The gene calls are TRBV5-8 and TRBJ1-6, with D possibly matching TRBD1 (6 bases). The ends were cut back, 4 bases at V and 8 bases at J, with 22 bases in the middle. The CDR3 runs to 17 residues. The V gene's germline CDR1 is SGHTS and CDR2 YDEGEE. The CDR3 DNA sequence: TGTGCCAGCAGCCAAGGAGGATCTACAGGGACCGATTCACCCCTCCACTTT. It translates to CASSQGGSTGTDSPLHF.

This chain uses TRBV29-1 with TRBJ2-7; D ambiguous. Trimming removed 3 bases from V and 0 bases from J, with 9 bases in between. CDR3 size: 13 residues. Germline assignment: CDR1 SQVTM and CDR2 ANQGSEA. The DNA for the CDR3 is TGCAGCGTTGATTCCCCGGGCTCCTACGAGCAGTACTTC. It codes for CSVDSPGSYEQYF.

CDR3 in amino acids: CASSRSEGTDTQYF. DNA for the CDR3: TGTGCCAGCAGCCGATCGGAGGGGACAGATACGCAGTATTTT. The V and J genes are TRBV5-8 and TRBJ2-3; TRBD2 is a possible D gene (6 bases). From germline, CDR1 is SGHTS and CDR2 YDEGEE. The CDR3 extends over 14 amino acids. The germline V and J ends were trimmed by 4 bases and 3 bases, with 12 bases remaining between them.

CDR3: CASSVAQRGASYNEQFF. The CDR3, as DNA: TGTGCCAGCAGCGTAGCTCAGCGGGGGGCCTCCTACAATGAGCAGTTCTTC. V is TRBV9 and J is TRBJ2-1; TRBD2 agrees at 9 bases. The V segment lost 0 bases and the J segment 0 bases; nucleotides outside the gene matches: 4. The germline gives CDR1 SGDLS, CDR2 YYNGEE. The CDR3 sequence is 17 residues long. The full variable domain, with the rest looked up from reference TRBV9 and TRBJ2-1, is DSGVTQTPKHLITATGQRVTLRCSPRSGDLSVYWYQQSLDQGLQFLIQYYNGEERAKGNILERFSAQQFPDLHSELNLSSLELGDSALYFCASSVAQRGASYNEQFFGPGTRLTVL.

CDR3 sequence (DNA): TGTGCCAGCTCTGCACGGATGAACACTGAAGCTTTCTTT. It translates to CASSARMNTEAFF. The chain carries TRBV7-3 and TRBJ1-1; D remains unclear. Germline V gives CDR1 SGHTA, CDR2 FQGTGA. The V gene lost 8 bases and the J gene lost 0 bases, with 10 bases spanning the gap. There are 13 residues in the CDR3. Full variable domain (missing parts from reference TRBV7-3 and TRBJ1-1): GAGVSQTPSNKVTEKGKYVELRCDPISGHTALYWYRQSLGQGPEFLIYFQGTGAADDSGLPNDRFFAVRPEGSVSTLKIQRTERGDSAVYLCASSARMNTEAFFGQGTRLTVV.

This chain uses TRBV5-1 with TRBJ2-7; D not resolved. V shed 4 bases and J shed 3 bases, with 5 bases lying between them. This CDR3 spans 11 amino acids. CDR1 and CDR2 from the germline V gene are SGHRS and YFSETQ. The CDR3 reads CASSENYEQYF. As DNA, the CDR3 is TGCGCCAGCAGCGAGAACTACGAGCAGTACTTC.

The chain uses TRBV5-5 and TRBJ1-6; D is possibly TRBD1 (6 bases). The CDR3 is 14 residues long. Trimming removed 1 base from V and 8 bases from J, with 10 bases in between. Germline CDR1 SGHKS, CDR2 YYEKEE (reference sequence). CDR3 residues: CASSLSGEDSPLHF. The CDR3 DNA reads TGTGCCAGCAGCTTGTCAGGGGAGGATTCACCCCTCCACTTT.

The chain combines TRBV5-1 with TRBJ2-5, with D tentatively TRBD1 or TRBD2 (6 bases each). The V gene's germline CDR1 is SGHRS and CDR2 YFSETQ. Between the trimmed V and J ends, which lost 0 bases and 5 bases, there was a span of 14 bases. The CDR3 is 15 amino acids. The CDR3 spells CASSLGPGAGETQYF. CDR3 bases: TGCGCCAGCAGCTTGGGCCCGGGGGCGGGGGAGACCCAGTACTTC.

This clone has just a few counts. This chain's CDR3 is CAWTGPGNTQYF. The CDR3 coding sequence is TGTGCCTGGACAGGACCAGGGAATACGCAGTATTTT. The chain uses TRBV30 and TRBJ2-3; a possible D gene is TRBD1 (5 bases). Germline assignment: CDR1 GTSNPN and CDR2 SVGIG (reference sequence). CDR3 length equals 12 residues. V gave up 4 bases and J gave up 7 bases, with 12 bases separating them.

The chain combines TRBV21-1 with TRBJ2-7; TRBD1, the table's D call, lacks a check against the DNA. TRBV21-1 has pseudogene status. The CDR3 extends over 16 amino acids. CDR3 residues: CASSKGDREVRYEQYV. In nucleotides, the CDR3 is TGTGCCAGCAGCAAAGGAGACAGGGAAGTTAGATACGAGCAGTACGTC.

The CDR3 here is CASSFVGTSGETEQYF. In DNA form, the CDR3 reads TGCGCCAGCAGCTTCGTAGGGACTAGCGGGGAAACCGAGCAGTACTTC. J is TRBJ2-7 and V is TRBV5-1; 13 nucleotides align to TRBD2. The V gene end was trimmed by 2 bases and the J gene end by 6 bases; junction bases not matched to a gene: 8. The CDR3 consists of 16 residues. Germline CDR1 and CDR2: SGHRS and YFSETQ.

This chain links TRBV5-1 with TRBJ2-3, with no clear D. CDR3 length: 15 amino acids. The germline CDR1 and CDR2 sequences are SGHRS and YFSETQ. Trimming removed 3 bases at V and 8 bases at J, with 19 bases between. CDR3 bases: TGCGCCAGCAGCTCCGCCTCTAGTGTTGGCGGTACGCAGTATTTT. Encoded protein: CASSSASSVGGTQYF.

This rearrangement joins TRBV7-6 to TRBJ1-3; no clear D. This CDR3 is built from 17 residues. The germline V and J ends were trimmed by 5 bases and 7 bases, with 24 bases remaining between them. Germline lookup yields CDR1 SGHVS and CDR2 FNYEAQ. The CDR3 nucleotides read TGTGCCAGCAGCCTGACTCGTGGAGCCGGTGGAGGGAACACCATATATTTT. Encoded protein: CASSLTRGAGGGNTIYF. Complete variable domain (other parts from reference TRBV7-6 and TRBJ1-3): GAGVSQSPRYKVTKRGQDVALRCDPISGHVSLYWYRQALGQGPEFLTYFNYEAQQDKSGLPNDRFSAERPEGSISTLTIQRTEQRDSAMYRCASSLTRGAGGGNTIYFGEGSWLTVV.

The chain joins TRBV5-1 to TRBJ2-5; TRBD1 aligns across 8 bases. The germline gives CDR1 SGHRS, CDR2 YFSETQ. There are 14 residues in the CDR3. The ends lost 4 bases at V and 2 bases at J; junction bases unmatched: 4. CDR3 sequence reads: CASSTTGVQETQYF. CDR3 bases: TGCGCCAGCAGCACGACAGGGGTGCAAGAGACCCAGTACTTC.

A few counts support this clone. CDR3 protein: CASSLTEGYTF. The CDR3 coding sequence is TGTGCCAGCAGTTTAACGGAAGGCTACACCTTC. The chain has TRBV12-3 or TRBV12-4 and TRBJ1-2; D ambiguous. Trimming removed 2 bases from V and 8 bases from J, with 6 bases in between. CDR3 length: 11 residues.

The rearrangement links TRBV29-1 to TRBJ2-7, with D perhaps TRBD2 (5 bases). V lost 4 bases and J 3 bases, leaving 7 bases between the germline ends. The CDR3 consists of 11 residues. The germline V gene encodes CDR1 SQVTM and CDR2 ANQGSEA. The CDR3 DNA reads as TGCAGCGTTGGCGACTACTACGAGCAGTACGTC. As protein: CSVGDYYEQYV.

J is TRBJ1-5 and V is TRBV6-5, with D uncertain. CDR3 length: 15 amino acids. The V gene's germline CDR1 is MNHEY and CDR2 SVGAGI. V lost 5 bases and J lost 2, with 13 bases in between. The CDR3 is CASSSLREGNQPQHF. Here the CDR3 DNA reads TGTGCCAGCAGTAGTCTCCGGGAGGGCAATCAGCCCCAGCATTTT.

The V and J genes are TRBV4-1 and TRBJ2-6; 8 bases agree with TRBD1. The CDR3 loop spans 18 amino acids. The V gene end was trimmed by 1 base and the J gene end by 4 bases; junction bases not matched to a gene: 9. The germline V gene encodes CDR1 MGHRA and CDR2 YSYEKL. The CDR3: CASSQVYNRGSGANVLTF. CDR3 in DNA: TGCGCCAGCAGCCAAGTATATAACAGGGGGTCGGGGGCCAACGTCCTGACTTTC.

This clone appeared a few times. The V and J genes are TRBV30 and TRBJ2-5, with TRBD2 matching over 8 bases. CDR1 GTSNPN and CDR2 SVGIG come from the germline V gene (reference sequence). V lost 0 bases, J lost 8 bases, and 11 bases stayed unmatched. The CDR3 runs 15 residues. CDR3: CAWSVNSGAGETQYF. The CDR3 DNA reads TGTGCCTGGAGTGTTAATAGCGGGGCGGGGGAAACCCAGTACTTC.

The chain recombines TRBV7-2 with TRBJ2-1, with 9 nucleotides matching TRBD2. V lost 4 bases and J lost 5; bases outside the gene matches: 9. Looked up from germline, CDR1 is SGHTA and CDR2 is FQGNSA. The CDR3 consists of 16 residues. This chain's CDR3 is CASSSGTSPRDNEQFF. In nucleotides, the CDR3 is TGTGCCAGCAGCTCGGGGACTAGCCCGAGGGACAATGAGCAGTTCTTC. Full variable domain (outside the CDR3, taken from reference TRBV7-2 and TRBJ2-1): GAGVSQSPSNKVTEKGKDVELRCDPISGHTALYWYRQSLGQGLEFLIYFQGNSAPDKSGLPSDRFSAERTGGSVSTLTIQRTQQEDSAVYLCASSSGTSPRDNEQFFGPGTRLTVL.

The V and J genes are TRBV12-5 and TRBJ2-4; 7 positions match TRBD1. J was trimmed by 9 bases and V by 5 bases; bases with no gene match: 7. Germline V gene data show CDR1 as LGHNT and CDR2 as FRNRAP. The CDR3 runs to 13 residues. As DNA, the CDR3 is TGTGCTAGTGGTCCCGCCCGGACAGGCATTCAGTACTTC. Residues: CASGPARTGIQYF. The whole variable domain, remainder taken from reference TRBV12-5 and TRBJ2-4, is DARVTQTPRHKVTEMGQEVTMRCQPILGHNTVFWYRQTMMQGLELLAYFRNRAPLDDSGMPKDRFSAEMPDATLATLKIQPSEPRDSAVYFCASGPARTGIQYFGAGTRLSVL.